This T cell receptor beta chain stems from a study of identical twins. TCRdb re-called the 5' RACE reads through MiXCR, storing one row per CDR3 protein. The repertoire holds hundreds of thousands of distinct CDR3 sequences, with around 6.1% as singletons. Study-wide results and caveats: Beta out-of-frame sequences showed weaker excess twin sharing. Sequences that were out-of-frame, alpha and twin-shared displayed an excess of low generation probability.

With respect to this clonotype: The antigen is undetermined.

In germline, CDR1 is MGHRA, CDR2 YSYEKL. The CDR3 runs to 16 residues. The V segment lost 0 bases and the J segment 6 bases; nucleotides outside the gene matches: 6. The chain has TRBV4-1 and TRBJ2-3; TRBD1 agrees at 10 bases. The origin of this receptor is a young man in good health. The sequencing sample was made of naive T cells sorted from blood. In DNA, the CDR3 is TGCGCCAGCAGCCAAGATGGGACAGGGGAACCTGATACGCAGTATTTT. Encoded protein: CASSQDGTGEPDTQYF.